A single sample gave rise to the 20 T cell receptor beta chains below, sequenced in a study of technical replicates of blood from four donors. Produced via immunoSEQ multiplex PCR; TCRdb's table is partial and in-frame only. The profile shows 80,000 to 95,000 clones, about 97% of them singletons. The sequenced material came from T cells isolated from PBMCs. These receptors all come from a human donor in good health.

The chain uses TRBV29-1 and TRBJ1-1, with 8 bases aligning to TRBD1. In germline, CDR1 is SQVTM, CDR2 ANQGSEA. This CDR3 spans 13 amino acids. Trimming cost V 3 bases and J 3 bases; bases outside gene matches: 3. CDR3 DNA: TGCAGCGTTGAGGAGACAGGGGACACTGAAGCTTTCTTT. Translation gives CSVEETGDTEAFF.

The rearrangement links TRBV25-1 to TRBJ2-3; 8 nucleotides agree with TRBD2. Germline loops: CDR1 MGHDK, CDR2 SYGVNS. The CDR3 is made up of 14 amino acids. V lost 3 bases, J lost 5 bases, and 4 bases stayed unmatched. Written as DNA, the CDR3 is TGTGCCAGCAGTGAGGCGGGGGGTCAAGATACGCAGTATTTT. This translates into CASSEAGGQDTQYF.

The J gene is TRBJ1-2, the V gene TRBV11-3; D call uncertain. The CDR3 length is 13 residues. Germline loops: CDR1 SGHNT, CDR2 YENEEA. Trimming took 3 bases from V and 7 from J, leaving 12 bases between them. CDR3 in amino acids: CASSLRGSIGYTF. The CDR3 DNA follows: TGTGCCAGCAGCTTGAGAGGAAGCATTGGCTACACCTTC.

The chain uses TRBV7-9 and TRBJ1-5, with 9 bases that match TRBD1. Germline values: CDR1 SEHNR, CDR2 FQNEAQ (reference sequence). The ends lost 5 bases at V and 5 bases at J; junction bases unmatched: 1. The CDR3 covers 13 residues. In DNA form, the CDR3 reads TGTGCCAGCAGCCGGACAGGGGATCAGCCCCAGCATTTT. It yields the protein CASSRTGDQPQHF.

This rearrangement joins TRBV5-6 to TRBJ2-7; 10 bases line up with TRBD1. Trimming removed 1 base from V and 3 bases from J; junction bases left unmatched: 4. The germline V gene has CDR1 SGHDT and CDR2 YYEEEE. The CDR3 runs to 15 residues. CDR3 DNA: TGTGCCAGCAGCTTGTACGGACAGGGGGTCTACGAGCAGTACTTC. Protein: CASSLYGQGVYEQYF.

CDR3 nucleotides: TGTGCCAGCAGCTCAGGGACACCGGGGTTAGAAGCTTTCTTT. This gives the protein CASSSGTPGLEAFF. The chain recombines TRBV13 with TRBJ1-1; possibly TRBD1 for D (6 bases). V gave up 4 bases and J gave up 8 bases, with 17 bases separating them. Germline V CDR1 and CDR2: PRHDT, FYEKMQ (reference sequence). There are 14 residues in the CDR3.

In its sample, this clone was seen once. The chain employs TRBV28 and TRBJ2-5; TRBD1 aligns across 9 bases. This CDR3 comprises 15 residues. J was trimmed by 4 bases and V by 5 bases; bases with no gene match: 8. Germline CDR1 and CDR2: MDHEN and SYDVKM. The CDR3 DNA sequence: TGTGCCAGCAGTCCGCCGTACAGGGGGCGAGAGACCCAGTACTTC. Translation: CASSPPYRGRETQYF.

The chain joins TRBV6-1 to TRBJ2-7, with TRBD2 matching over 9 bases. In germline, CDR1 is MNHNS, CDR2 SASEGT. V shed 10 bases and J 4 bases; nucleotides not matched to a gene: 11. CDR3 size: 14 residues. The CDR3 sequence is CAIDPSGLAYEQYF. The DNA of the CDR3 is TGTGCCATCGACCCCTCAGGACTAGCGTACGAGCAGTACTTC.

The chain recombines TRBV4-1 with TRBJ2-1; no definite D call. The CDR3 loop spans 16 amino acids. Germline V gene data show CDR1 as MGHRA and CDR2 as YSYEKL. V shed 3 bases and J shed 4 bases, with 16 bases lying between them. CDR3 bases: TGCGCCAGCAGCCATGTTAATTTGGTCTATTACAATGAGCAGTTCTTC. Its translation: CASSHVNLVYYNEQFF.

The chain joins TRBV18 to TRBJ1-5; 11 nucleotides match TRBD1. V trimming: 3 bases; J trimming: 3 bases; junction bases outside the gene matches: 4. The germline CDR1 and CDR2 sequences are KGHSH and LQKENI. This CDR3 contains 16 residues. The CDR3 loop reads CASSPGTGGNNQPQHF. CDR3 nucleotide sequence: TGTGCCAGCTCACCCGGGACAGGGGGTAACAATCAGCCCCAGCATTTT.

The genes are TRBV6-6 and TRBJ2-2, with 8 nucleotides matching TRBD1. The CDR3 runs to 13 residues. The V and J ends lost 7 bases and 6 bases, in that order; junction bases with no gene match: 4. Germline lookup yields CDR1 MNHNY and CDR2 SVGAGI (reference sequence). The CDR3 nucleotides read TGTGCCAGCACCTCAGGGGGCCCCGGGGAGCTGTTTTTT. Translating gives CASTSGGPGELFF.

The chain couples TRBV11-3 to TRBJ1-1; tentatively, D is TRBD1 (5 bases). The CDR3 has 14 residues. CDR1 and CDR2 from the germline V gene are SGHNT and YENEEA. V dropped 4 bases and J dropped 0 bases, with 9 bases sitting between them. DNA for the CDR3: TGTGCCAGCAGCTCTTGGGACTTGAACACTGAAGCTTTCTTT. This gives the protein CASSSWDLNTEAFF.

V gene TRBV27 combines with J gene TRBJ2-6; no clear D gene. The V gene lost 7 bases and the J gene lost 0 bases, with 13 bases spanning the gap. The germline gives CDR1 MNHEY, CDR2 SMNVEV (reference sequence). This CDR3 is 16 amino acids long. CDR3 in amino acids: CASISASDSGANVLTF. The CDR3 bases are TGTGCCAGCATCAGTGCCTCTGACTCTGGGGCCAACGTCCTGACTTTC.

The J gene is TRBJ1-1, the V gene TRBV4-3; D unclear. The length of the CDR3 is 17 residues. Between the trimmed V and J ends, which lost 0 bases and 2 bases, there was a span of 16 bases. The germline gives CDR1 LGHNA, CDR2 YSLEER. CDR3 residues: CASSQDSPYWRNTEAFF. DNA of the CDR3: TGCGCCAGCAGCCAAGATTCCCCGTATTGGAGAAACACTGAAGCTTTCTTT.

DNA of the CDR3: TGCGCCAGCAGCCAAGAGAGTAGCGGGAAATATGGAGAGACCCAGTACTTC. Amino acids: CASSQESSGKYGETQYF. The chain employs TRBV4-1 and TRBJ2-5; 8 bases agree with TRBD2. Trimming removed 0 bases from V and 4 bases from J; junction bases left unmatched: 10. This CDR3 has 17 residues. Germline V lookup: CDR1 MGHRA, CDR2 YSYEKL.

The genes are TRBV29-1 and TRBJ1-2; possible D gene TRBD1, 5 bases. Looked up from germline, CDR1 is SQVTM and CDR2 is ANQGSEA. Trimming removed 7 bases from V and 6 bases from J, with 15 bases in between. This CDR3 comprises 12 residues. For the CDR3, the DNA is TGCAGCGGACAAAGGGTGACAGATGGCTACACCTTC. Translation: CSGQRVTDGYTF.

The rearrangement uses TRBV6-1 and TRBJ1-3; 9 positions match TRBD1. The CDR3 totals 15 residues. Germline V gene sequence: CDR1 MNHNS, CDR2 SASEGT. Unmatched junction bases numbered 3, after V lost 3 bases and J lost 3 bases. CDR3 in DNA: TGTGCCAGCAGTGAGGGACAGGGTGGTGGAAACACCATATATTTT. Protein: CASSEGQGGGNTIYF.

This chain links TRBV5-4 with TRBJ2-1; D ambiguous. Germline CDR1 and CDR2: SGHNT and YYREEE (reference sequence). Trimming removed 1 base from V and 9 bases from J, with 5 bases in between. The CDR3 runs 11 residues. The DNA for the CDR3 is TGTGCCAGCAGCTTGTTAGTTGAGCAGTTCTTC. Translated, it gives CASSLLVEQFF.

This rearrangement joins TRBV6-1 to TRBJ1-1, with D perhaps TRBD1 (5 bases). There are 14 residues in the CDR3. V was trimmed by 6 bases and J by 3 bases, leaving 14 bases between them. Per the germline V gene, CDR1 is MNHNS and CDR2 is SASEGT. CDR3 residues: CASRGQGLDTEAFF. The CDR3 DNA sequence: TGTGCCAGCAGGGGGCAAGGTCTTGACACTGAAGCTTTCTTT.

With regard to this clone: A read error may account for a junction end that differs from germline. This sequence joins TRBV7-7 and TRBJ2-5; TRBD2 aligns across 7 bases. Germline V lookup: CDR1 SSHAT, CDR2 FNYEAQ (reference sequence). The CDR3 length is 18 residues. CDR3 coding DNA: TGTGCTAGCAGCTTAGCGCTCTGGGGGACTAATGAAGAAGAGACCCAGTACTTC. It specifies CASSLALWGTNEEETQYF.